This TCR beta chain was captured in a study of T-cell memory formation after mild COVID-19. Findings of the study overall: Certain responding clones were present in pre-infection memory, suggesting participation of cross-reactive memory.

Germline assignment: CDR1 SGHVS and CDR2 FQNEAQ. This CDR3 is built from 12 residues. Trimming removed 1 base at V and 14 bases at J, with 12 bases between. This clonotype came up a few times. The antigen is not known. TCRdb passed the 5' RACE reads through MiXCR, listing each CDR3 protein once. The sample holds under 450,000 distinct CDR3 sequences, roughly an eighth seen once. Sequencing was done on a sample of PBMCs or a T cell subset sorted from them (not recorded which). This chain joins TRBV7-8 and TRBJ2-1; perhaps TRBD2 as D (5 bases). This TCR derives from a man aged 18 to 29 who had mild COVID-19 (a few samples of this study predate the infection). Cell type and time point are not known. CDR3 sequence: CASSLDSGKEFF. The CDR3 region has the DNA TGTGCCAGCAGCTTAGATTCGGGGAAGGAGTTCTTC.